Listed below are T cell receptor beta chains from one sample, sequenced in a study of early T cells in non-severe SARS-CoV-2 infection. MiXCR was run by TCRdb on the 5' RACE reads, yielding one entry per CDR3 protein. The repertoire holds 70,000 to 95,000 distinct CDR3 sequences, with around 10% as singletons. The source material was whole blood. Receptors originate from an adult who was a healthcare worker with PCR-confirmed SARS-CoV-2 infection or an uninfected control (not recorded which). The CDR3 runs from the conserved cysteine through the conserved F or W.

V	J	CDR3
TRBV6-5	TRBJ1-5	CASSYYGPNQPQHF
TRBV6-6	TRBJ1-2	CASSYTGQGAGGYTF
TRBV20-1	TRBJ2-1	CSASGRGSYNEQFF
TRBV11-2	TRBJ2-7	CASSLVPPYEQYF
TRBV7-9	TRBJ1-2	CASTQAAFSYGYTF
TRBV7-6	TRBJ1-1	CASSLSGAKETEAFF
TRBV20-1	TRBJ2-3	CSARQVDTQYF
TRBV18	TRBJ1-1	CASSPSTGNTEAFF
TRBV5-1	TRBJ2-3	CASSLYILDRGTDTQYF
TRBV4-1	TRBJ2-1	CASSHLAGNEQFF
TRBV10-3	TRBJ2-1	CAISDSFREQFF
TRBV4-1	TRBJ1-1	CASSHHAGTGDSKAFF
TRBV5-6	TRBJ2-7	CASSPGPGTYEQYF
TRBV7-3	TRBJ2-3	CASSTPSGGGTDTQYF
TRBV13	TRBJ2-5	CASSRDRGFGETQYF
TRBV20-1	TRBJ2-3	CSAGGLPATDTQYF
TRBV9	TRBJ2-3	CASSVGAGSTDTQYF
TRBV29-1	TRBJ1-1	CSVVSGSTLPEAFF
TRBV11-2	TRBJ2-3	CASKRAGMTDTQYF
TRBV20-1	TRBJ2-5	CSAVQGEETQYF
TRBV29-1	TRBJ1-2	CSVLSGSPNYGYTF
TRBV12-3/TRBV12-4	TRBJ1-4	CASSYGRNEKLFF
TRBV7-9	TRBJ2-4	CASSLQGATKNIQYF
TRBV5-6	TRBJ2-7	CASSLAGPYEQYF
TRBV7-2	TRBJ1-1	CASSSRQGTTEAFF
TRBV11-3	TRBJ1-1	CASSQEATTEAFF
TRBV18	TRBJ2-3	CASSPLNGLTDTQYF
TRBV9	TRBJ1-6	CASSGDRGNSPLHF
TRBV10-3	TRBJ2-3	CAITGTSGGDTQYF
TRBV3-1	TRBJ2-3	CASTEGGGADTQYF
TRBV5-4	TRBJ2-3	CASSTNTDTQYF
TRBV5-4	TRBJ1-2	CASSLEGGDRGRRYGYTF
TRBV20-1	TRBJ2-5	CSARVPAGNQETQYF
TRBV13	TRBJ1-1	CASSLRVIAEAFF
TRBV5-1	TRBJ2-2	CASSLDGFVGELFF
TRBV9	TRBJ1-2	CASSVATGHYTF
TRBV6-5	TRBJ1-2	CASSYSRVNRAGGYTF
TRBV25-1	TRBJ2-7	CASRLGAYEQYF
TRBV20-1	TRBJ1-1	CSAREGYTEAFF
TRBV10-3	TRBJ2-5	CATSATQEGGETQYF
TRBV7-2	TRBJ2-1	CASRSEAGALEQFF
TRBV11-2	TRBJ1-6	CAITLGANSPLHF
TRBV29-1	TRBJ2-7	CSGGQGREQYF
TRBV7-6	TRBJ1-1	CASSLDPGNSLSGEAFF
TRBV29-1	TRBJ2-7	CSVEEADRGPTYEQYF
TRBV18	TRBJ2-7	CASSWGQSSYEQYF
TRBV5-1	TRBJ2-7	CASRPPGQAFYEQYF
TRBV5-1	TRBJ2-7	CASRSGTAFYEQYF
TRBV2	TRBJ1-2	CASSEGGQSYYGYTF
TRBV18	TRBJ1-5	CASSPVGVELPGPQHF
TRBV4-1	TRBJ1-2	CASSQVGQSNYGYTF